The 13 T cell receptor beta chains below all came from one sample that was sequenced in a study of technical replicates of blood from a few donors. Profiling relied on immunoSEQ multiplex PCR, and the TCRdb table lists in-frame clones only, not all of them. The repertoire holds about 80,000 clones, with roughly 94% as singletons. The sample was T cells isolated from PBMCs. These receptor sequences come from a human donor in good health.

The chain couples TRBV7-2 to TRBJ1-5, with TRBD1 as a possible D gene (5 bases). CDR3 length: 15 amino acids. Germline-derived CDR1 and CDR2 are SGHTA and FQGNSA. With 7 bases removed from V and 2 bases from J, the gap between germline ends came to 15 bases. The CDR3 loop reads CASTPGGRGNQPQHF. CDR3 bases: TGTGCCAGCACCCCTGGGGGGAGAGGCAATCAGCCCCAGCATTTT.

The rearrangement uses TRBV7-2 and TRBJ1-2; D unresolved. The CDR3 sequence is 13 residues long. Trimming left V 4 bases short and J 10 bases short, with 16 bases between. Germline loops: CDR1 SGHTA, CDR2 FQGNSA. In DNA, the CDR3 is TGTGCCAGCAGCTCTAGCACTTATGGTCTCTACACCTTC. Its protein product is CASSSSTYGLYTF.

The chain joins TRBV19 to TRBJ1-1, with D perhaps matching TRBD1 (5 bases). In germline, CDR1 is LNHDA, CDR2 SQIVND (reference sequence). The CDR3 is 13 amino acids. V was trimmed by 8 bases and J by 0 bases, leaving 10 bases between them. CDR3 in amino acids: CASWGGLNTEAFF. The CDR3 DNA reads as TGTGCCAGTTGGGGCGGTTTGAACACTGAAGCTTTCTTT.

The genes are TRBV6-6 and TRBJ1-1, with unresolved D. CDR3 length: 14 amino acids. The germline V gene encodes CDR1 MNHNY and CDR2 SVGAGI (reference sequence). Between the trimmed V and J ends, which lost 6 bases and 2 bases, there was a span of 13 bases. CDR3 in amino acids: CASSTNSYNTEAFF. The CDR3 DNA reads as TGTGCCAGCAGCACGAACAGCTATAACACTGAAGCTTTCTTT.

The chain uses TRBV11-2 and TRBJ2-7; TRBD2 matches at 9 bases. This CDR3 has 18 amino acids. CDR1 and CDR2 (germline): SGHAT, FQNNGV. The V segment lost 1 base and the J segment 2 bases; nucleotides outside the gene matches: 12. CDR3 in DNA: TGTGCCAGCAGCTTAGGAGTATCTCGGCTAGCGGGGCCCTACGAGCAGTACTTC. Its protein product is CASSLGVSRLAGPYEQYF. Full variable domain (rest looked up from reference TRBV11-2 and TRBJ2-7): EAGVAQSPRYKIIEKRQSVAFWCNPISGHATLYWYQQILGQGPKLLIQFQNNGVVDDSQLPKDRFSAERLKGVDSTLKIQPAKLEDSAVYLCASSLGVSRLAGPYEQYFGPGTRLTVT.

The chain combines TRBV13 with TRBJ2-6; D remains unclear. Germline CDR1 and CDR2: PRHDT and FYEKMQ (reference sequence). The CDR3 is made up of 14 amino acids. Between the trimmed V and J ends, which lost 7 bases and 0 bases, there was a span of 7 bases. CDR3 amino acids: CASKDNSGANVLTF. The CDR3, as DNA: TGTGCCAGCAAAGACAACTCTGGGGCCAACGTCCTGACTTTC.

The rearrangement joins TRBV5-6 to TRBJ1-2; 10 bases line up with TRBD1. CDR3 size: 15 residues. V was pared by 2 bases and J by 6 bases, with 7 bases of the junction left unmatched. Germline CDR1 and CDR2: SGHDT and YYEEEE. The CDR3 DNA is TGTGCCAGCAGCTTAGCAGGGACAGGGGCGGATGGCTACACCTTC. It specifies CASSLAGTGADGYTF.

The V call is TRBV5-1, the J call TRBJ2-1, with D unclear. The CDR3 length is 11 residues. Germline V lookup: CDR1 SGHRS, CDR2 YFSETQ. Trimming took off 4 bases at V and 8 bases at J, with 7 bases between the two ends. This CDR3 reads CASSLNYEQFF. The CDR3 DNA follows: TGCGCCAGCAGCCTCAACTATGAGCAGTTCTTC. Supplemented by reference TRBV5-1 and TRBJ2-1, the full variable domain reads KAGVTQTPRYLIKTRGQQVTLSCSPISGHRSVSWYQQTPGQGLQFLFEYFSETQRNKGNFPGRFSGRQFSNSRSEMNVSTLELGDSALYLCASSLNYEQFFGPGTRLTVL.

This chain uses TRBV29-1 with TRBJ2-1; D is uncertain. Germline V gene data show CDR1 as SQVTM and CDR2 as ANQGSEA. V was clipped by 7 bases and J by 7 bases, with 8 bases between them. The length of the CDR3 is 10 residues. CDR3 bases: TGCAGCGCCTATCTGAATGAGCAGTTCTTC. It encodes CSAYLNEQFF.

The genes are TRBV27 and TRBJ2-5, with 11 bases aligning to TRBD2. The CDR3 contains 16 residues. Germline loops: CDR1 MNHEY, CDR2 SMNVEV (reference sequence). The J segment lost 4 bases and the V segment lost 2 bases, leaving 6 bases of the junction unmatched. CDR3 nucleotides: TGTGCCAGCAGTTTAGCCGCCGGACTAGCGGGAGAGACCCAGTACTTC. Translation: CASSLAAGLAGETQYF.

This clone has a single count. The chain recombines TRBV29-1 with TRBJ2-3, with D possibly matching TRBD2 (8 bases). Germline V gene sequence: CDR1 SQVTM, CDR2 ANQGSEA. V lost 7 bases and J lost 4, with 18 bases in between. The CDR3 runs to 14 residues. The CDR3 loop is CSAGGGQGADTQYF. CDR3 sequence (DNA): TGCAGCGCCGGCGGGGGGCAGGGGGCAGATACGCAGTATTTT.

The V gene is TRBV19, the J gene TRBJ2-2; 8 bases line up with TRBD1. V shed 5 bases, J shed 6 bases, and the junction held 5 bases outside the gene matches. The CDR3 contains 14 residues. CDR1 is LNHDA, CDR2 SQIVND, per germline (reference sequence). CDR3 sequence: CASSLQQGAGELFF. For the CDR3, the DNA is TGTGCCAGTAGTCTCCAACAGGGGGCCGGGGAGCTGTTTTTT.

This chain joins TRBV19 and TRBJ1-2; no clear D gene. Germline V gene sequence: CDR1 LNHDA, CDR2 SQIVND (reference sequence). Trimming removed 10 bases at V and 14 bases at J, with 14 bases between. The CDR3 spans 9 residues. CDR3 amino acids: CATPNLQTF. The CDR3, as DNA: TGTGCCACCCCCAACCTACAGACCTTC.